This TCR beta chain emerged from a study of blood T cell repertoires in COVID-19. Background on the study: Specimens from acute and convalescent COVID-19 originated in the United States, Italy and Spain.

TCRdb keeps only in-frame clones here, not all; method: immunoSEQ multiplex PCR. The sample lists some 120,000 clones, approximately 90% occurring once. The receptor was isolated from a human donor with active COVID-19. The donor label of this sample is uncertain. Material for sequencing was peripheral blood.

DNA of the CDR3: TGTGCCAGCAGCGACCAAGCGAACTCCTACAATGAGCAGTTCTTC. This codes for CASSDQANSYNEQFF. The V and J genes are TRBV11-2 and TRBJ2-1, with no clear D. Trimming cost V 5 bases and J 0 bases, with 11 bases left between them. The V gene's germline CDR1 is SGHAT and CDR2 FQNNGV. The CDR3 extends over 15 amino acids.